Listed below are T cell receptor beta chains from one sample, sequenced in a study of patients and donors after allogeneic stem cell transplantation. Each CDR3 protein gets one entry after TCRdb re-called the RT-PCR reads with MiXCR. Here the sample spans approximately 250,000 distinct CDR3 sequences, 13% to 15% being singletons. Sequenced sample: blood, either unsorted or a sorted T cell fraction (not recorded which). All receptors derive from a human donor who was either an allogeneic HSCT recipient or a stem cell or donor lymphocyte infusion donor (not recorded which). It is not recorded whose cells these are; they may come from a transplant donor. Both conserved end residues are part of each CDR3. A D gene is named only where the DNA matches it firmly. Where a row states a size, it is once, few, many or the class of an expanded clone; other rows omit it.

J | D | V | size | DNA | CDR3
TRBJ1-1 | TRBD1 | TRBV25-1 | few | TGTGCCAGCAGTGATGGGAGGGGGCCCGGCGGTGATGAAGCTTTCTTT | CASSDGRGPGGDEAFF
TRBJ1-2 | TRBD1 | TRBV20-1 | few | TGCAGTGCTAGAGTAGGGGGCGAGGACTATGGCTACACCTTC | CSARVGGEDYGYTF
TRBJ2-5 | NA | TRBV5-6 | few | TGTGCCAGCAGCTTACTTGGGGGCGAGACCCAGTACTTC | CASSLLGGETQYF
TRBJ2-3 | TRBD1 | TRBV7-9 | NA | TGTGCCAGCAGCGGTAATACAGGGGAGGATACGCAGTATTTT | CASSGNTGEDTQYF
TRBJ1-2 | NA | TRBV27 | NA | TGTGCCAGCAGTCCCGTGGGGAGGGTATATGGCTACACCTTC | CASSPVGRVYGYTF
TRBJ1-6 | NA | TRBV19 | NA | TGTGCCAGTAGTATTAGGGGGGGCGCTTCACCCCTCCACTTT | CASSIRGGASPLHF
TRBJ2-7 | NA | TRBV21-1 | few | TGTGCCAGCAGCAATAATCGCGGGATAGCGGGATCCTACGAGCAGTACTTC | CASSNNRGIAGSYEQYF
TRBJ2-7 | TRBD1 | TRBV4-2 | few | TGTGCCAGCAGCCAAGGGCCGGGACAGGGGGCCTACGAGCAGTACTTC | CASSQGPGQGAYEQYF
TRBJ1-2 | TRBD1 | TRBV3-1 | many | TGTGCCAGCAGCCAAGCAGGGGGCCCTCACTATGGCTACACCTTC | CASSQAGGPHYGYTF
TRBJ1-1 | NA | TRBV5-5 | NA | TGTGCCAGCAGCTTGGTTGGAGACAGGACCACTGAAGCTTTCTTT | CASSLVGDRTTEAFF
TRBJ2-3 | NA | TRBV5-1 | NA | TGCGCCAGCAGCTTAATGGTAGATACGCAGTATTTT | CASSLMVDTQYF
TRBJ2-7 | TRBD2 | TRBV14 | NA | TGTGCCAGCAGCCAAGATTTGGCTAGCGGGAGGGGCTACGAGCAGTACTTC | CASSQDLASGRGYEQYF
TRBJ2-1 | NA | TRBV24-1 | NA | TGTGCCACCAGTGTATGGCAGGGTGATCGCAATGAGCAGTTCTTC | CATSVWQGDRNEQFF
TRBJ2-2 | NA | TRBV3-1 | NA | TGTGCCAGCAGCCGGGACGGAGCGAACACCGGGGAGCTGTTTTTT | CASSRDGANTGELFF
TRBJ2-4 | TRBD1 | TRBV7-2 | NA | TGTGCCAGCAGCTCCAGGGGACAGGGGGCGGACATTCAGTACTTC | CASSSRGQGADIQYF
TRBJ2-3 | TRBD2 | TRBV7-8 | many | TGTGCCAGCAGCCTCAGGACTAGCGGGTATGATACGCAGTATTTT | CASSLRTSGYDTQYF
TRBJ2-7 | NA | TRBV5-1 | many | TGCGCCAGCAGCTTGTGGACTTCCGGAACCTACGAGCAGTACTTC | CASSLWTSGTYEQYF
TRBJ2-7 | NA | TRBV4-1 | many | TGCGCCAGCAGCCAAGAATCGAGGGGACCCCCCTACGAGCAGTACTTC | CASSQESRGPPYEQYF
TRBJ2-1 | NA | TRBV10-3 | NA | TGTGCCATCAGTGGTTCGGGTACGAGAAATGAGCAGTTCTTC | CAISGSGTRNEQFF
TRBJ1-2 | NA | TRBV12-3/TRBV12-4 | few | TGTGCCAGCAGTTTTAGTACAGGGACGTTTGGCTACACCTTC | CASSFSTGTFGYTF
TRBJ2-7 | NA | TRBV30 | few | TGTGCCTGGAGTGTCACCCTAGGCGGTTACGAGCAGTACTTC | CAWSVTLGGYEQYF